These T cell receptor beta chains were read from a single sample in a study of shared clonotypes between healthy human individuals. TCRdb's table, derived via immunoSEQ multiplex PCR, lists solely in-frame clones and lacks some. Altogether roughly 1,500,000 clones are present, 98% being singletons, with the ten largest covering approximately 0.45%. The specimen sequenced was naive CD4+ T cells sorted from blood. Receptors were obtained from a man aged 30 to 39 in good health. Both conserved end residues are part of each CDR3. The order of the fields is D gene, V gene, clone size, J gene, CDR3 DNA, CDR3 protein. D genes are given only for firm matches. Size is stated for part of the rows, as once, few or many counts, or as a class when the clone is expanded.

d_gene: TRBD1; v_gene: TRBV5-5; abundance: NA; j_gene: TRBJ2-2; CDR3nt: TGTGCCAGCAGCCCGGGACAGGGGGCGCCCGGGGAGCTGTTTTTT; CDR3aa: CASSPGQGAPGELFF
d_gene: TRBD2; v_gene: TRBV18; abundance: NA; j_gene: TRBJ2-3; CDR3nt: TGTGCCAGCTCCACCGAAAAGCGGGACGCTAGCACAGATACGCAGTATTTT; CDR3aa: CASSTEKRDASTDTQYF
d_gene: NA; v_gene: TRBV11-3; abundance: NA; j_gene: TRBJ2-7; CDR3nt: TGTGCCAGCAGGGAGGTGAAACTAACGTCCTACGAGCAGTACTTC; CDR3aa: CASREVKLTSYEQYF
d_gene: NA; v_gene: TRBV9; abundance: NA; j_gene: TRBJ2-3; CDR3nt: TGTGCCAGCAGCCAAGGCGGTCCTAGCACAGATACGCAGTATTTT; CDR3aa: CASSQGGPSTDTQYF
d_gene: TRBD2; v_gene: TRBV28; abundance: NA; j_gene: TRBJ2-1; CDR3nt: TGTGCCAGCAGTCCTCCCGGGACTAGCAAGTTCTTC; CDR3aa: CASSPPGTSKFF
d_gene: NA; v_gene: TRBV28; abundance: NA; j_gene: TRBJ1-4; CDR3nt: TGTGCCACCGGACTTGGGGGTTTGGAAAAACTGTTTTTT; CDR3aa: CATGLGGLEKLFF
d_gene: NA; v_gene: TRBV10-3; abundance: NA; j_gene: TRBJ2-1; CDR3nt: TGTGCCATCAGTGTGTTGGACGAGCAGTTCTTC; CDR3aa: CAISVLDEQFF
d_gene: TRBD1; v_gene: TRBV4-3; abundance: NA; j_gene: TRBJ1-2; CDR3nt: TGCGCCAGCAGCCAGTCAACAACAGGGGACTATGGCTACACCTTC; CDR3aa: CASSQSTTGDYGYTF
d_gene: TRBD2; v_gene: TRBV27; abundance: NA; j_gene: TRBJ2-3; CDR3nt: TGTGCCAGCAGTTTAAGGTCCGCGGGAGTGACAGATACGCAGTATTTT; CDR3aa: CASSLRSAGVTDTQYF
d_gene: NA; v_gene: TRBV21-1; abundance: NA; j_gene: TRBJ2-2; CDR3nt: TGTGCCAGCAGCAAAGAGCCAGCCCGGGTCCTCACCGGGGAGCTGTTTTTT; CDR3aa: CASSKEPARVLTGELFF
d_gene: NA; v_gene: TRBV5-1; abundance: once; j_gene: TRBJ2-7; CDR3nt: TGCGCCAGCAGCGGGGGACTCCCTCCCTCCTACGAGCAGTACTTC; CDR3aa: CASSGGLPPSYEQYF
d_gene: NA; v_gene: TRBV5-1; abundance: NA; j_gene: TRBJ2-7; CDR3nt: TGCGCCAGCAGCTTTGGCCCTGACAGTATCTACGAGCAGTACTTC; CDR3aa: CASSFGPDSIYEQYF
d_gene: NA; v_gene: TRBV6-6; abundance: NA; j_gene: TRBJ1-3; CDR3nt: TGTGCCAGCAGTTACCGGAGCTCTGGAAACACCATATATTTT; CDR3aa: CASSYRSSGNTIYF
d_gene: TRBD1; v_gene: TRBV7-2; abundance: once; j_gene: TRBJ2-1; CDR3nt: TGTGCCAGCAGCTTAGCCCCGGGACAGCGAACTAAAACATCTCCTACATTTGAGCAGTTCTTC; CDR3aa: CASSLAPGQRTKTSPTFEQFF
d_gene: TRBD1; v_gene: TRBV29-1; abundance: NA; j_gene: TRBJ2-7; CDR3nt: TGCAGCGTTGTGGACAGGGCCTACGAGCAGTACTTC; CDR3aa: CSVVDRAYEQYF
d_gene: NA; v_gene: TRBV5-1; abundance: NA; j_gene: TRBJ1-2; CDR3nt: TGCGCCAGACGATTATATGGCTACACCTTC; CDR3aa: CARRLYGYTF
d_gene: NA; v_gene: TRBV27; abundance: NA; j_gene: TRBJ2-1; CDR3nt: TGTGCCAGCAGTTTATCGGGAAGCTCCTACAATGAGCAGTTCTTC; CDR3aa: CASSLSGSSYNEQFF
d_gene: TRBD1; v_gene: TRBV2; abundance: NA; j_gene: TRBJ2-5; CDR3nt: TGTGCCAGCAGCTCGGGACAGGGGTGGTCCCAAGAGACCCAGTACTTC; CDR3aa: CASSSGQGWSQETQYF
d_gene: TRBD2; v_gene: TRBV28; abundance: NA; j_gene: TRBJ2-1; CDR3nt: TGTGCCAGCGGCGAGGGGACTACGTCCCAGTTCTTC; CDR3aa: CASGEGTTSQFF
d_gene: TRBD1; v_gene: TRBV6-4; abundance: NA; j_gene: TRBJ2-1; CDR3nt: TGTGCCAGCAGTGACTACAGGGGGCTTGAGCAGTTCTTC; CDR3aa: CASSDYRGLEQFF
d_gene: TRBD1; v_gene: TRBV2; abundance: NA; j_gene: TRBJ1-4; CDR3nt: TGTGCCGCAAAGTTCGACAGGGGGAATGAAAAACTGTTTTTT; CDR3aa: CAAKFDRGNEKLFF
d_gene: NA; v_gene: TRBV25-1; abundance: NA; j_gene: TRBJ2-7; CDR3nt: TGTGCCAGCAGTGATACCCGAAAGGGGTCCTACGAGCAGTACTTC; CDR3aa: CASSDTRKGSYEQYF
d_gene: NA; v_gene: TRBV4-1; abundance: NA; j_gene: TRBJ2-7; CDR3nt: TGCGCCAGCAGCCAGGGCACGGGGCGGTACGAGCAGTACTTC; CDR3aa: CASSQGTGRYEQYF
d_gene: NA; v_gene: TRBV29-1; abundance: NA; j_gene: TRBJ1-1; CDR3nt: TGCAGCGTTGTAGGGGAAAGGGCTGAAGCTTTCTTT; CDR3aa: CSVVGERAEAFF
d_gene: NA; v_gene: TRBV15; abundance: NA; j_gene: TRBJ1-3; CDR3nt: TGTGCCACCAGCTCTCCGGGCTCTGGAAACACCATATATTTT; CDR3aa: CATSSPGSGNTIYF
d_gene: TRBD2; v_gene: TRBV4-1; abundance: NA; j_gene: TRBJ2-7; CDR3nt: TGCGCCAGCAGCCATCGACAGGGACTAGCGGCTTCCTACGAGCAGTACTTC; CDR3aa: CASSHRQGLAASYEQYF
d_gene: TRBD1; v_gene: TRBV5-8; abundance: NA; j_gene: TRBJ1-5; CDR3nt: TGTGCCAGCAGCAACCGGGACAGAAGTACTCAGCCCCAGCATTTT; CDR3aa: CASSNRDRSTQPQHF
d_gene: NA; v_gene: TRBV19; abundance: once; j_gene: TRBJ2-6; CDR3nt: TGTGCCAGTAGTCCACAGCCCTCTGGGGCCAACGTCCTGACTTTC; CDR3aa: CASSPQPSGANVLTF
d_gene: TRBD2; v_gene: TRBV7-3; abundance: NA; j_gene: TRBJ2-1; CDR3nt: TGTGCCAGCAGCGCTCTAGCGGGGGGACATGATGAGCAGTTCTTC; CDR3aa: CASSALAGGHDEQFF
d_gene: NA; v_gene: TRBV6-1; abundance: NA; j_gene: TRBJ1-1; CDR3nt: TGTGCCAGCAGTGAAGGGGGCGAAAGCTCTAAAGCTTTCTTT; CDR3aa: CASSEGGESSKAFF
d_gene: TRBD2; v_gene: TRBV18; abundance: NA; j_gene: TRBJ2-1; CDR3nt: TGTGCCAGCTCACGGACTAGCGGGAGTAGGAATGAGCAGTTCTTC; CDR3aa: CASSRTSGSRNEQFF
d_gene: TRBD1; v_gene: TRBV4-1; abundance: NA; j_gene: TRBJ1-4; CDR3nt: TGCGCCAGCAGCCAAGATCTTGGGACAGGGGGTGAAAAACTGTTTTTT; CDR3aa: CASSQDLGTGGEKLFF
d_gene: TRBD2; v_gene: TRBV5-5; abundance: NA; j_gene: TRBJ2-7; CDR3nt: TGTGCCAGCAGCTTGGCCGGTTCTAGCGGAACCTACGAGCAGTACTTC; CDR3aa: CASSLAGSSGTYEQYF
d_gene: NA; v_gene: TRBV6-5; abundance: NA; j_gene: TRBJ2-2; CDR3nt: TGTGCCAGCAGCAGGGAAGATTACACCGGGGAGCTGTTTTTT; CDR3aa: CASSREDYTGELFF
d_gene: TRBD1; v_gene: TRBV5-1; abundance: NA; j_gene: TRBJ1-1; CDR3nt: TGCGCCAGCAGTGTCCTAGGGACAGGGAGCACTGAAGCTTTCTTT; CDR3aa: CASSVLGTGSTEAFF
d_gene: TRBD2; v_gene: TRBV19; abundance: NA; j_gene: TRBJ2-1; CDR3nt: TGTGCCAGTAGAGAATCCGGGACTACCAATGAGCAGTTCTTC; CDR3aa: CASRESGTTNEQFF